The entry below gives a single T cell receptor (beta chain) sequence along with its context. The source of the sample is a study of prognosis after radiotherapy for stage I lung cancer. From genomic DNA, two-round multiplex PCR was used to amplify TCR beta CDR3. Gene-specific TRBV and TRBJ primers were used in PCR round one. TCRdb ran MiXCR on the multiplex PCR reads and lists one entry per CDR3 protein. The repertoire includes some 13,000 distinct CDR3 sequences, more than 35% of them detected once, and roughly two fifths sits in the top ten. The CDR3 contains 17 residues. V lost 6 bases and J 2 bases, leaving 21 bases between the germline ends.

The TCR originated in a donor older than 45 with non-small cell lung cancer. Sequencing used PBMCs, obtained before or after stereotactic body radiation therapy (not recorded which). J is TRBJ2-3 and V is TRBV12-3 or TRBV12-4; TRBD2 might be the D (6 bases). The CDR3 loop is CASRRDPRGYYTDTQYF. In DNA form, the CDR3 reads TGTGCCAGCAGACGTGACCCGCGGGGTTACTACACAGATACGCAGTATTTT.